This T cell receptor beta chain is from a study of Ad26.COV2.S vaccination and SARS-CoV-2 variants. The CDR3 contains 15 residues. From germline, CDR1 is MNHEY and CDR2 SMNVEV (reference sequence). With V trimmed by 2 bases and J by 4 bases, 2 bases remained unmatched. Clones were read by immunoSEQ multiplex PCR, and TCRdb kept only the in-frame ones, dropping some. The data show roughly 450,000 clones, about nine tenths seen once. Treatment of the sample: 15 to 20 received Ad26.COV2.S at low or high dose, single or two shots; roughly five received placebo; per-sample allocation not given. The samples date from day 63 after the first vaccine or placebo injection.

The receptor comes from a person aged 18-60 years who received the Ad26.COV2.S COVID-19 vaccine or a placebo. This specimen consisted of peripheral blood, obtained in a trial of Ad26.COV2.S vaccine versus placebo. The chain is built from TRBV27 and TRBJ1-6, with 7 bases lining up with TRBD1. The CDR3 here is CASSLQQGYNSPLHF. The CDR3 bases are TGTGCCAGCAGTTTACAACAGGGGTATAATTCACCCCTCCACTTT.